Listed below are T cell receptor beta chains from one sample, sequenced in a study of cytomegalovirus exposure and HLA in healthy donors. TCRdb's table, derived via immunoSEQ multiplex PCR, lists solely in-frame clones and lacks some. The profile covers under 150,000 clones, with 87% appearing a single time and around 5.2% taken by the ten largest. Specimen: PBMCs. These receptors were collected from a woman aged 30 to 39 in good health and CMV-seronegative. Each CDR3 is given without its conserved first and last residue. The order of the fields is V gene, J gene, D gene, CDR3 protein. D genes are given only for firm matches.

>TRBV27|TRBJ1-6|TRBD1
ASSLYPGQNSPLH
>TRBV19|TRBJ1-5|.
ASSTAGRSNQPQH
>TRBV15|TRBJ2-3|TRBD2
ATSMGLAGVTDTQY
>TRBV7-2|TRBJ1-2|.
ASSLTYRDGYT
>TRBV7-2|TRBJ2-7|.
ASSFHLGTYEQY
>TRBV19|TRBJ1-1|TRBD1
ASQGALEAF
>TRBV28|TRBJ1-2|TRBD1
ASSLDRVLYGYT
>TRBV7-9|TRBJ2-7|.
ASSLGQGKAYEQY
>TRBV7-3|TRBJ2-5|TRBD1
ASSLTGGETQY
>TRBV15|TRBJ1-6|.
ATSRAGRTHNSPLH
>TRBV6-6|TRBJ1-1|.
ASSDRNTEAF
>TRBV7-9|TRBJ2-2|.
ASRRTVNTGELF
>TRBV19|TRBJ1-6|TRBD1
ASSTGQTNSPLH
>TRBV10-3|TRBJ1-5|TRBD1
AIRKTGAGQPQH
>TRBV9|TRBJ2-1|.
ASSVAGVTYNEQF
>TRBV6-7|TRBJ2-7|.
ASSYGRGGGYEQY
>TRBV6-6|TRBJ2-1|.
ASSYGVRGNEQF
>TRBV7-3|TRBJ2-7|TRBD1
ASSGFSQGQTDYEQY
>TRBV4-1|TRBJ1-5|.
ASSQPFNQPQH
>TRBV28|TRBJ2-7|.
ASSRLALEDDEQY
>TRBV18|TRBJ2-7|TRBD1
ASSRTGNAEQY
>TRBV4-2|TRBJ2-1|TRBD2
ASSQGTSAPYNEQF
>TRBV5-4|TRBJ2-7|TRBD2
ASSTGTSFDEQY
>TRBV6-1|TRBJ1-2|.
ASSEMGQQIYGYT
>TRBV6-1|TRBJ2-6|.
ASSSDSSGANVLT
>TRBV7-9|TRBJ1-1|TRBD1
SSSRGQGRAF
>TRBV5-4|TRBJ2-2|TRBD1
ASSRGQGFPGELF
>TRBV28|TRBJ2-3|TRBD2
ASTPWERGGRGGDTQY
>TRBV6-5|TRBJ1-1|TRBD1
ASSYKGQGISEAF
>TRBV2|TRBJ1-2|TRBD1
ASSDTGGGGYT
>TRBV4-3|TRBJ2-1|.
ASSQDRGTGYNEQF
>TRBV28|TRBJ2-4|.
ASSFHSGFNIQY
>TRBV29-1|TRBJ2-2|TRBD2
SVAGSGIKGTGELF
>TRBV7-9|TRBJ2-7|TRBD2
SSGGGSYEQY
>TRBV27|TRBJ2-1|TRBD2
ASSLGLAGGRDYNEQF
>TRBV23-1|TRBJ1-1|.
ASSQPQGLNTEAF
>TRBV30|TRBJ1-6|.
AWSRDIYNSPLH
>TRBV7-2|TRBJ2-5|.
ASSRAGMTETQY
>TRBV27|TRBJ2-7|.
ASSPHYTMVNEQY
>TRBV4-2|TRBJ2-7|.
ASSQDWDSPSYEQY
>TRBV28|TRBJ1-2|.
ASSLSSTGVYGYT
>TRBV2|TRBJ2-7|TRBD2
ASTSGGLNEQY
>TRBV4-1|TRBJ2-4|.
ASSQLVLAKNIQY
>TRBV6-5|TRBJ2-5|.
ASRTNREWQETQY
>TRBV18|TRBJ2-7|TRBD2
ASSPPTSGVVEQY
>TRBV5-6|TRBJ1-3|.
ASSLLGAGNTIY
>TRBV19|TRBJ1-1|TRBD1
ASSIWGTANTEAF
>TRBV5-1|TRBJ1-1|.
ASSGWGPQGTEAF
>TRBV7-9|TRBJ1-2|TRBD1
ASSERQGGADYGYT
>TRBV7-9|TRBJ1-5|TRBD1
ASSLGRGQGSNQPQH